This TCR beta chain was observed in a study of cytomegalovirus exposure and HLA in healthy donors. The wider study: Later, an analysis reported that the 95 to 150 validation repertoires had used the same platform as the 500 to 750 first-cohort repertoires.

TCRdb's copy holds only in-frame clones and misses some; the assay was immunoSEQ multiplex PCR. The sample yields about 360,000 clones, 80% to 90% seen once. There are 12 residues in the CDR3. Germline values: CDR1 SNHLY, CDR2 FYNNEI. The sequenced material came from PBMCs. This TCR came from a woman aged 18 to 35 in good health and CMV-seronegative. The genes are TRBV2 and TRBJ2-3; D is unclear. The CDR3 DNA is TGTGCTTCCAGAGCCCCGACGGAGACGCAGTATTTT. Translating gives CASRAPTETQYF.